These 15 T cell receptor beta chains came from one sample sequenced in a study of T cells after yellow fever vaccination. Using its own MiXCR run on the 5' RACE reads, TCRdb lists one record per CDR3 protein. The sample comprises roughly 320,000 distinct CDR3 sequences, about 10% of which are singletons, and approximately 3.3% rests with the top ten. Sequenced here: CD4+ T cells sorted from PBMCs, sampled 45 days after the yellow fever booster vaccination. The receptors stem from a man aged 18 to 29 who received the YFV17D yellow fever vaccine.

The genes are TRBV4-1 and TRBJ1-1, with TRBD1 identical over 7 bases. Trimming cost V 6 bases and J 4 bases; bases outside gene matches: 8. From germline, CDR1 is MGHRA and CDR2 YSYEKL. The CDR3 runs 14 residues. CDR3 amino acids: CASRATGTGTEAFF. The CDR3 DNA reads TGCGCCAGCAGAGCGACAGGGACGGGCACTGAAGCTTTCTTT.

This clonotype was seen repeatedly, ten times or more. V usage is TRBV6-4 and J usage is TRBJ2-1; 9 nucleotides match TRBD2. Trimming took 3 bases from V and 0 from J; bases not matched to a gene: 0. The CDR3 is made up of 15 amino acids. Germline lookup yields CDR1 MRHNA and CDR2 SNTAGT. CDR3 in amino acids: CASSEAGGSYNEQFF. CDR3 DNA: TGTGCCAGCAGTGAAGCGGGGGGCTCCTACAATGAGCAGTTCTTC.

This clonotype was seen just once. The V call is TRBV18, the J call TRBJ1-1; D gene uncertain. The CDR3 has 14 residues. Germline CDR1 reads KGHSH; CDR2 reads LQKENI. V was pared by 4 bases and J by 3 bases, with 12 bases between. The CDR3 sequence: CASSHVREDTEAFF. CDR3 DNA: TGTGCCAGCTCACACGTCCGGGAAGACACTGAAGCTTTCTTT. Full variable domain (rest looked up from reference TRBV18 and TRBJ1-1): NAGVMQNPRHLVRRRGQEARLRCSPMKGHSHVYWYRQLPEEGLKFMVYLQKENIIDESGMPKERFSAEFPKEGPSILRIQQVVRGDSAAYFCASSHVREDTEAFFGQGTRLTVV.

The V call is TRBV7-8, the J call TRBJ2-4; 10 nucleotides agree with TRBD1. Per the germline V gene, CDR1 is SGHVS and CDR2 is FQNEAQ. The V and J ends lost 5 bases and 7 bases, in that order; junction bases with no gene match: 2. This CDR3 contains 13 residues. In DNA form, the CDR3 reads TGTGCCAGCAGCCGGGACAGGGGTAACATTCAGTACTTC. This encodes CASSRDRGNIQYF.

The chain links TRBV11-2 to TRBJ2-7, with 7 bases lining up with TRBD1. This CDR3 has 14 amino acids. The trim removed 1 base at V and 3 bases at J, leaving 3 bases unmatched. Per the germline V gene, CDR1 is SGHAT and CDR2 is FQNNGV. CDR3: CASSLGGTVYEQYF. In DNA form, the CDR3 reads TGTGCCAGCAGCTTAGGAGGGACAGTCTACGAGCAGTACTTC.

In its sample, this clonotype was seen a few times. The DNA is left out, because the CDR3 cannot be placed on it with certainty; the CDR3 is given as TCRdb lists it. The V and J genes are TRBV1 and TRBJ1-2. TRBV1 is marked as a pseudogene. The CDR3 is 16 amino acids in total, end residues counted. CDR3 sequence: CTSSQVAEGSFYGYTF.

J is TRBJ2-7 and V is TRBV7-2; D unresolved. The germline CDR1 and CDR2 sequences are SGHTA and FQGNSA. Trimming removed 2 bases at V and 5 bases at J, with 19 bases between. The CDR3 consists of 16 residues. The DNA for the CDR3 is TGTGCCAGCAGCTTAAATTGGGCAGCCCGAGGAAACGAGCAGTACTTC. It codes for CASSLNWAARGNEQYF.

Ten or more counts support this clonotype. CDR3 sequence reads: CASSPGLANTGELFF. CDR3 DNA sequence: TGTGCCAGCAGCCCCGGACTAGCGAACACCGGGGAGCTGTTTTTT. The J gene is TRBJ2-2, the V gene TRBV7-2; 7 bases match TRBD2. V was pared by 5 bases and J by 0 bases, with 3 bases of the junction left unmatched. The CDR3 loop spans 15 amino acids. Germline V gene lookup returns CDR1 SGHTA and CDR2 FQGNSA.

Only one count was recorded for this clonotype. This chain links TRBV20-1 with TRBJ1-2, with 10 bases matching TRBD1. The CDR3 totals 19 residues. V lost 2 bases and J lost 2; bases outside the gene matches: 17. In germline, CDR1 is DFQATT, CDR2 SNEGSKA (reference sequence). CDR3 amino acids: CSARPHSGTGADLNYGYTF. CDR3 DNA sequence: TGCAGTGCTAGACCGCACTCCGGGACAGGGGCCGACCTAAACTATGGCTACACCTTC.

The chain is built from TRBV29-1 and TRBJ2-1; 9 nucleotides line up with TRBD1. CDR3 length: 13 residues. Germline V CDR1 and CDR2: SQVTM, ANQGSEA. The ends lost 4 bases at V and 6 bases at J; junction bases unmatched: 4. The CDR3 nucleotides are TGCAGCGTTGCGGGACAGGGCTTCAATGAGCAGTTCTTC. It encodes CSVAGQGFNEQFF.

Only a few counts were recorded for this clonotype. The chain couples TRBV7-2 to TRBJ2-5; D not resolved. Germline values: CDR1 SGHTA, CDR2 FQGNSA. The CDR3 has 13 amino acids. The V gene lost 4 bases and the J gene lost 3 bases, with 9 bases spanning the gap. CDR3 sequence reads: CASSSYTEETQYF. CDR3 DNA sequence: TGTGCCAGCAGCTCTTACACCGAAGAGACCCAGTACTTC.

The V call is TRBV5-5, the J call TRBJ2-5; D gene unclear. The V end lost 0 bases, the J end lost 5 bases, and 11 bases lay between the germline ends. The CDR3 covers 14 residues. Germline CDR1 SGHKS, CDR2 YYEKEE (reference sequence). The CDR3 nucleotides are TGTGCCAGCAGCTTGGTGGGTAGGAGCGAGACCCAGTACTTC. This gives the protein CASSLVGRSETQYF.

The chain carries TRBV7-9 and TRBJ2-1; weak D call: TRBD1 (6 bases). The ends were cut back, 5 bases at V and 2 bases at J, with 10 bases in the middle. The CDR3 spans 14 residues. CDR1 and CDR2 from the germline V gene are SEHNR and FQNEAQ (reference sequence). DNA for the CDR3: TGTGCCAGCAGCCGGGACATCGCCTACAATGAGCAGTTCTTC. It specifies CASSRDIAYNEQFF.

This clonotype was counted only a few times. This chain links TRBV2 with TRBJ1-4; D is ambiguous. The V gene lost 3 bases and the J gene lost 8 bases, with 7 bases spanning the gap. The CDR3 is made up of 12 amino acids. Germline loops: CDR1 SNHLY, CDR2 FYNNEI. The CDR3 region is CASSDVAEKLFF. In DNA form, the CDR3 reads TGTGCCAGCAGTGATGTGGCGGAAAAACTGTTTTTT.

This clonotype was detected only a few times. CDR3 sequence: CASSYPFGGSYEQYF. Written as DNA, the CDR3 is TGTGCCAGCAGTTACCCCTTCGGGGGCTCCTACGAGCAGTACTTC. V is TRBV6-5 and J is TRBJ2-7; D might be TRBD2 (6 bases). CDR1 is MNHEY and CDR2 is SVGAGI in the germline V gene. The CDR3 totals 15 residues. The V gene lost 2 bases and the J gene lost 0 bases, with 11 bases spanning the gap.